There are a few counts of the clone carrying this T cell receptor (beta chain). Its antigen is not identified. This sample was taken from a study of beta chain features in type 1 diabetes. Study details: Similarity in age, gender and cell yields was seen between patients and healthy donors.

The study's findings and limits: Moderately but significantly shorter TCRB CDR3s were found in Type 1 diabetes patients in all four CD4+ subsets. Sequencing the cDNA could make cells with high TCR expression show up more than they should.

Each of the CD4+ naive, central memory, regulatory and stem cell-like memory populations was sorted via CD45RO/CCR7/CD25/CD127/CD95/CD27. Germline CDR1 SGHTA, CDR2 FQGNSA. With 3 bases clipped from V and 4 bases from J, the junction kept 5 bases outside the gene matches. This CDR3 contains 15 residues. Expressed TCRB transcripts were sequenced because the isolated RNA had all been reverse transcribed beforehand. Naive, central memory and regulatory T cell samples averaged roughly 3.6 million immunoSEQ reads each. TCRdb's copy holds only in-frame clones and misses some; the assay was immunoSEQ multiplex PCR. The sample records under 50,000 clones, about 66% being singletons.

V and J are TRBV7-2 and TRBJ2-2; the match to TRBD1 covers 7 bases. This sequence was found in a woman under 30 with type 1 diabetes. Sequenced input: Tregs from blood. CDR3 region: CASSLGQSSTGELFF. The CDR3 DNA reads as TGTGCCAGCAGCTTGGGACAGTCCTCCACCGGGGAGCTGTTTTTT.